Following are 5 T cell receptor beta chains from one sample sequenced in a study of OX40 agonist ivuxolimab in advanced cancers. TCRdb keeps only in-frame clones here, not all; method: immunoSEQ multiplex PCR. The data show approximately 91,000 clones, more than 75% seen once. Specimen: CD4+ or CD8+ T cells sorted from blood, collected in a trial of the OX40 agonist ivuxolimab. These receptors were taken from an adult with an advanced solid tumor such as melanoma, head and neck, liver or kidney cancer.

The chain links TRBV6-6 to TRBJ2-5, with unresolved D. Germline V gene data show CDR1 as MNHNY and CDR2 as SVGAGI (reference sequence). There are 12 residues in the CDR3. The V end was cut by 2 bases, the J end by 5 bases, with 6 bases between. In DNA, the CDR3 is TGTGCCAGCAGTTACGCCTTCGAGACCCAGTACTTC. Translating gives CASSYAFETQYF.

V gene TRBV14 combines with J gene TRBJ2-7; D remains unclear. Trimming pared 0 bases from V and 4 bases from J, leaving 22 bases between. Germline lookup yields CDR1 SGHDN and CDR2 FVKESK. The CDR3 covers 18 residues. The CDR3 reads CASSQDLFRVGQVYEQYF. The CDR3 DNA reads as TGTGCCAGCAGCCAAGATCTTTTTCGAGTAGGGCAGGTGTACGAGCAGTACTTC.

This clone came up a few times. The chain carries TRBV6-1 and TRBJ1-2, with a possible D match to TRBD1 (5 bases). V lost 0 bases and J 6 bases, leaving 14 bases between the germline ends. This CDR3 has 15 residues. The germline CDR1 and CDR2 sequences are MNHNS and SASEGT. The CDR3 region is CASSEARGWNDGYTF. CDR3 nucleotides: TGTGCCAGCAGTGAAGCGCGGGGGTGGAATGATGGCTACACCTTC.

The chain is built from TRBV25-1 and TRBJ2-1, with 11 bases lining up with TRBD2. The CDR3 runs 15 residues. Per the germline V gene, CDR1 is MGHDK and CDR2 is SYGVNS. The V gene end was trimmed by 4 bases and the J gene end by 7 bases; junction bases not matched to a gene: 6. The CDR3 bases are TGTGCCAGCAGTGCCGCACTAGCGGGGGTGAATGAGCAGTTCTTC. This gives the protein CASSAALAGVNEQFF.

J is TRBJ2-7 and V is TRBV7-2; D is uncertain. V dropped 5 bases and J dropped 3 bases, with 5 bases sitting between them. Germline values: CDR1 SGHTA, CDR2 FQGNSA. CDR3 length: 11 amino acids. CDR3 loop: CASSRYYEQYF. For the CDR3, the DNA is TGTGCCAGCAGCCGCTACTACGAGCAGTACTTC.